The next 20 T cell receptor beta chains were all read from a single sample in a study of response to subunit inactivated influenza vaccine. TCRdb ran MiXCR on the RT-PCR reads and lists one entry per CDR3 protein. The profile shows some 500,000 distinct CDR3 sequences, more than 15% of them singletons. The sample here was CD4+ T cells sorted from PBMCs, taken less than 30 months after vaccination. Receptors were obtained from a man aged 45 to 75 who received an inactivated influenza vaccine.

The table lists this clonotype with a few counts. The J gene is TRBJ2-6, the V gene TRBV4-3; unclear D gene. V gave up 0 bases and J gave up 4 bases, with 10 bases separating them. The germline gives CDR1 LGHNA, CDR2 YSLEER. CDR3 length: 16 residues. The CDR3 loop is CASSQDRATGANVLTF. CDR3 nucleotide sequence: TGCGCCAGCAGCCAAGATAGGGCTACAGGGGCCAACGTCCTGACTTTC.

This clonotype was seen a few times. The chain couples TRBV7-9 to TRBJ2-5, with D tentatively TRBD1 or TRBD2 (5 bases each). The germline CDR1 and CDR2 sequences are SEHNR and FQNEAQ (reference sequence). This CDR3 comprises 14 residues. V lost 8 bases, J lost 5 bases, and 18 bases lay in between. CDR3 amino acids: CASASRGYGETQYF. CDR3 DNA: TGTGCCAGCGCATCTCGGGGCTACGGGGAGACCCAGTACTTC.

This clonotype was counted a few times. The genes are TRBV20-1 and TRBJ2-2, with 10 bases aligning to TRBD2. There are 15 residues in the CDR3. Germline-derived CDR1 and CDR2 are DFQATT and SNEGSKA (reference sequence). With V trimmed by 5 bases and J by 5 bases, 8 bases remained unmatched. The CDR3 coding sequence is TGCAGTGCTCCCGTAGCGGGAGGTAGAACCGGGGAGCTGTTTTTT. It translates to CSAPVAGGRTGELFF.

The sample holds a few counts of this clonotype. The J gene is TRBJ1-1, the V gene TRBV29-1, with a possible D match to TRBD1 (6 bases). There are 14 residues in the CDR3. V lost 5 bases and J lost 0, with 13 bases in between. Germline values: CDR1 SQVTM, CDR2 ANQGSEA. This chain's CDR3 is CSVHTRTVNTEAFF. The CDR3 nucleotides are TGCAGCGTTCATACACGGACAGTGAACACTGAAGCTTTCTTT. Full variable domain (rest looked up from reference TRBV29-1 and TRBJ1-1): SAVISQKPSRDICQRGTSLTIQCQVDSQVTMMFWYRQQPGQSLTLIATANQGSEATYESGFVIDKFPISRPNLTFSTLTVSNMSPEDSSIYLCSVHTRTVNTEAFFGQGTRLTVV.

There are a few counts of this clonotype. The rearrangement links TRBV7-2 to TRBJ2-2; 9 bases match TRBD2. J gave up 6 bases and V 6 bases, and 11 bases lay outside the gene matches. The CDR3 length is 16 residues. The V gene's germline CDR1 is SGHTA and CDR2 FQGNSA. The CDR3 reads CASRLSGTSIPGELFF. CDR3 bases: TGTGCCAGCAGACTTTCCGGGACTAGCATCCCCGGGGAGCTGTTTTTT.

The V gene is TRBV5-1, the J gene TRBJ1-1; the D gene is possibly TRBD1 (6 bases). The CDR3 has 15 amino acids. Germline-derived CDR1 and CDR2 are SGHRS and YFSETQ. Trimming stripped 5 bases from V and 5 bases from J, with 19 bases between. CDR3 in amino acids: CASSRAQGAGTEAFF. CDR3 bases: TGCGCCAGCAGTAGGGCACAGGGCGCGGGGACTGAAGCTTTCTTT. The whole variable domain, remainder taken from reference TRBV5-1 and TRBJ1-1, is KAGVTQTPRYLIKTRGQQVTLSCSPISGHRSVSWYQQTPGQGLQFLFEYFSETQRNKGNFPGRFSGRQFSNSRSEMNVSTLELGDSALYLCASSRAQGAGTEAFFGQGTRLTVV.

The chain joins TRBV20-1 to TRBJ2-2, with D uncertain. Per the germline V gene, CDR1 is DFQATT and CDR2 is SNEGSKA (reference sequence). This CDR3 is built from 14 residues. V was pared by 2 bases and J by 5 bases, with 12 bases between. The CDR3 nucleotides read TGCAGTGCTAGAAGGGCGGTGTTAACCGGGGAGCTGTTTTTT. It codes for CSARRAVLTGELFF.

This clonotype occurred many times. The J gene is TRBJ2-3, the V gene TRBV12-3 or TRBV12-4; no clear D gene. CDR3 size: 13 residues. The ends were cut back, 11 bases at V and 5 bases at J, with 17 bases in the middle. The CDR3 DNA reads as TGTGCCTCCGCTTTGGATCGAGAAGATACGCAGTATTTT. This gives the protein CASALDREDTQYF.

This chain joins TRBV28 and TRBJ1-1; D ambiguous. V shed 3 bases and J shed 2 bases, with 16 bases lying between them. Germline V gene sequence: CDR1 MDHEN, CDR2 SYDVKM. The CDR3 sequence is 16 residues long. The CDR3 DNA reads as TGTGCCAGCAGTTTTCCGAAGACTGGAAGAAACACTGAAGCTTTCTTT. Amino acids: CASSFPKTGRNTEAFF.

The gene calls are TRBV3-1 and TRBJ1-2; D uncertain. The ends were cut back, 1 base at V and 8 bases at J, with 5 bases in the middle. Germline lookup yields CDR1 LGHDT and CDR2 YNNKEL (reference sequence). The CDR3 is 11 amino acids. The CDR3 nucleotides are TGTGCCAGCAGCCAAGCGTCGGGCTACACCTTC. Translation gives CASSQASGYTF.

This clonotype came up many times. This chain uses TRBV6-1 with TRBJ1-5, with a possible D match to TRBD1 (6 bases). This CDR3 has 15 amino acids. V was clipped by 6 bases and J by 1 base, with 13 bases between them. Germline loops: CDR1 MNHNS, CDR2 SASEGT. The DNA of the CDR3 is TGTGCCAGCAGCCGGCAAACAGGGAGCAATCAGCCCCAGCATTTT. As protein: CASSRQTGSNQPQHF.

The chain has TRBV6-5 and TRBJ2-5; 11 bases match TRBD1. The CDR3 is made up of 16 amino acids. V gave up 4 bases and J gave up 5 bases; unmatched junction bases: 9. Germline loops: CDR1 MNHEY, CDR2 SVGAGI. The CDR3 nucleotides are TGTGCCAGCAGTTTTCGGACAGGGGGCGGCTGGGAGACCCAGTACTTC. Its translation: CASSFRTGGGWETQYF.

Many counts were recorded for this clonotype. The rearrangement uses TRBV4-3 and TRBJ1-6; D is possibly TRBD1 (5 bases). The CDR3 is 16 residues long. Germline CDR1 and CDR2: LGHNA and YSLEER. V lost 0 bases, J lost 3 bases, and 9 bases lay in between. In DNA, the CDR3 is TGCGCCAGCAGCCAAGACAGGGTTAACTATAATTCACCCCTCCACTTT. Its protein product is CASSQDRVNYNSPLHF.

This rearrangement joins TRBV12-3 or TRBV12-4 to TRBJ2-3; TRBD1 is a possible D gene (5 bases). V was clipped by 0 bases and J by 7 bases, with 11 bases between them. CDR3 size: 14 residues. The CDR3 DNA sequence: TGTGCCAGCAGTTTAGCTGGAAAGGGGAATACGCAGTATTTT. This encodes CASSLAGKGNTQYF.

This clonotype has just a few counts. The chain uses TRBV7-3 and TRBJ2-1; 11 bases match TRBD2. After removal of 5 bases from V and 5 bases from J, the junction contained 5 bases not matched to a gene. CDR3 length: 15 residues. The germline V gene has CDR1 SGHTA and CDR2 FQGTGA. CDR3 loop: CASSGLAGSNNEQFF. The CDR3 coding sequence is TGTGCCAGCAGCGGACTAGCGGGCAGTAACAATGAGCAGTTCTTC.

The chain is built from TRBV5-1 and TRBJ2-2, with 9 bases aligning to TRBD1. This CDR3 is built from 16 residues. Losses at the gene ends were 4 bases for V and 4 bases for J; bases not matched to a gene: 8. The germline V gene has CDR1 SGHRS and CDR2 YFSETQ. This CDR3 reads CASSGLQGAGTGELFF. CDR3 sequence (DNA): TGCGCCAGCAGCGGATTACAGGGGGCTGGCACCGGGGAGCTGTTTTTT.

This clonotype was recorded many times. CDR3 protein: CSVLAGSTDTQYF. CDR3 nucleotide sequence: TGCAGCGTTTTGGCAGGGAGCACAGATACGCAGTATTTT. This chain uses TRBV29-1 with TRBJ2-3; tentatively, D is TRBD1 (5 bases). This CDR3 comprises 13 residues. V lost 5 bases and J lost 0, with 9 bases in between. Germline V lookup: CDR1 SQVTM, CDR2 ANQGSEA.

This sequence joins TRBV9 and TRBJ2-1, with 7 bases matching TRBD2. J was trimmed by 3 bases and V by 3 bases; bases with no gene match: 12. Germline V gene lookup returns CDR1 SGDLS and CDR2 YYNGEE. This CDR3 has 17 residues. CDR3 residues: CASSGRLERGIYNEQFF. The CDR3 coding sequence is TGTGCCAGCAGCGGAAGACTCGAGCGGGGTATCTACAATGAGCAGTTCTTC.

Ten or more counts support this clonotype. This chain uses TRBV15 with TRBJ2-2; D possibly corresponds to TRBD1 (6 bases). The CDR3 runs to 14 residues. From germline, CDR1 is LNHNV and CDR2 YYDKDF (reference sequence). The V end was cut by 4 bases, the J end by 4 bases, with 10 bases between. The CDR3 reads CATSIKDSTGELFF. CDR3 coding DNA: TGTGCCACCAGCATAAAGGACAGCACCGGGGAGCTGTTTTTT.

This clonotype was counted many times. The V and J genes are TRBV12-3 or TRBV12-4 and TRBJ2-1; no clear D. Between the trimmed V and J ends, which lost 6 bases and 7 bases, there was a span of 7 bases. CDR3 length: 11 amino acids. The CDR3 sequence is CASSSSNEQFF. The CDR3 nucleotides are TGTGCCAGCAGCTCCTCAAATGAGCAGTTCTTC.